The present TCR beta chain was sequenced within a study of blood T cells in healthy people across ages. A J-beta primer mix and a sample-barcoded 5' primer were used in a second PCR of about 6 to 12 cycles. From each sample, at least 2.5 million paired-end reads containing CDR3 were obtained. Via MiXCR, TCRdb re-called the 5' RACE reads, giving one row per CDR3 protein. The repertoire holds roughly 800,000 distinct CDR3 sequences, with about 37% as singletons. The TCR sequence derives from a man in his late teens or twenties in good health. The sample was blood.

CDR3 region: CASSPNYLTNQPQHF. The CDR3 region has the DNA TGTGCCAGCAGCCCCAATTACCTAACCAATCAGCCCCAGCATTTT. The rearrangement uses TRBV6-2 or TRBV6-3 and TRBJ1-5; no reliable D call. Germline lookup yields CDR1 MNHEY and CDR2 SVGEGT. Trimming took 6 bases from V and 3 from J, leaving 15 bases between them. The CDR3 sequence is 15 residues long.